This T cell receptor beta chain was observed in a study of blood T cell repertoires in COVID-19. Sequencing used immunoSEQ multiplex PCR; TCRdb keeps in-frame clones, though not all of them. The sample carries approximately 76,000 clones, approximately 80% recorded once. Trimming cost V 4 bases and J 5 bases; bases outside gene matches: 8. The CDR3 consists of 15 residues. The germline V gene encodes CDR1 LNHDA and CDR2 SQIVND (reference sequence). The sequenced material came from peripheral blood. The clonotype was recovered from a woman aged 60 to 75 with acute or convalescent COVID-19. This chain joins TRBV19 and TRBJ2-3, with TRBD1 matching over 8 bases. CDR3 nucleotide sequence: TGTGCCAGTAGTAACGACAGGGGCCGAGAAGATACGCAGTATTTT. Its protein is CASSNDRGREDTQYF.